Each of the 10 T cell receptor beta chains below was sequenced from the same sample in a study of T cell changes during pregnancy in multiple sclerosis (dated by TCRdb to between 2018 and 2021). The library was obtained by the immunoSEQ multiplex PCR assay. TCRdb limited this immuneACCESS table to in-frame rearrangements with V and J called. A share of clones is missing; checked studies link under half to unresolved V genes, and the rest is unexplained. The sample data list some 30,000 clones, and 90% to 95% of these were observed just once. The top ten hold 3% to 4% of the sample. The source material was CD8+ T cells from peripheral blood mononuclear cells, sampled in the second trimester of pregnancy. These receptors were obtained from a female donor in good health, enrolled as a control in a pregnancy study.

This chain joins TRBV9 and TRBJ2-2; the match to TRBD1 covers 8 bases. Germline trimming cut 3 bases from V and 1 base from J; bases unmatched to any gene: 5. This CDR3 is 16 amino acids long. Per the germline V gene, CDR1 is SGDLS and CDR2 is YYNGEE. The CDR3 reads CASSAAGTGNTGELFF. The CDR3 DNA sequence: TGTGCCAGCAGCGCGGCCGGGACAGGGAACACCGGGGAGCTGTTTTTT. The whole variable domain, remainder taken from reference TRBV9 and TRBJ2-2, is DSGVTQTPKHLITATGQRVTLRCSPRSGDLSVYWYQQSLDQGLQFLIQYYNGEERAKGNILERFSAQQFPDLHSELNLSSLELGDSALYFCASSAAGTGNTGELFFGEGSRLTVL.

This rearrangement joins TRBV7-2 to TRBJ2-2, with TRBD1 identical over 10 bases. The CDR3 covers 15 residues. The germline gives CDR1 SGHTA, CDR2 FQGNSA. V lost 11 bases to trimming and J lost 4 bases; unmatched junction nucleotides: 10. The CDR3, as DNA: TGTGCCTCTTCAAGGACAGGGGGGGTCACCGGGGAGCTGTTTTTT. Amino acids: CASSRTGGVTGELFF.

The rearrangement joins TRBV6-5 to TRBJ1-2; D perhaps matches TRBD1 (5 bases). The V gene's germline CDR1 is MNHEY and CDR2 SVGAGI. Trimming left V 0 bases short and J 4 bases short, with 12 bases between. The CDR3 is 15 amino acids. CDR3 residues: CASSYSPDSSYGYTF. In nucleotides, the CDR3 is TGTGCCAGCAGTTACTCCCCTGACAGTAGCTATGGCTACACCTTC.

This clone was detected a few times. This chain joins TRBV10-3 and TRBJ1-2; D uncertain. The V end lost 7 bases, the J end lost 6 bases, and 12 bases lay between the germline ends. In germline, CDR1 is ENHRY, CDR2 SYGVKD. CDR3 size: 12 residues. CDR3 bases: TGTGCCATCACCGGCCGCGGGGATGGCTACACCTTC. Translated: CAITGRGDGYTF.

V gene TRBV27 combines with J gene TRBJ1-1; no clear D gene. V lost 4 bases and J lost 8, with 14 bases in between. Germline CDR1 is MNHEY and CDR2 is SMNVEV (reference sequence). The length of the CDR3 is 13 residues. The DNA for the CDR3 is TGTGCCAGCAGTTCAGCCCCCAGGCGCGAAGCTTTCTTT. Amino acids: CASSSAPRREAFF.

The chain employs TRBV19 and TRBJ2-2; the D gene is possibly TRBD1 (6 bases). The CDR3 has 13 amino acids. V was cut by 7 bases and J by 5 bases, with 11 bases left in between. Germline V gene data show CDR1 as LNHDA and CDR2 as SQIVND (reference sequence). The CDR3 here is CASMDSLTGELFF. For the CDR3, the DNA is TGTGCCAGTATGGACAGCCTTACCGGGGAGCTGTTTTTT.

This rearrangement joins TRBV15 to TRBJ1-2; possible D gene TRBD1, 5 bases. This CDR3 spans 14 amino acids. CDR1 and CDR2 from the germline V gene are LNHNV and YYDKDF (reference sequence). V dropped 9 bases and J dropped 3 bases, with 17 bases sitting between them. Here the CDR3 reads CATRAGEVHYGYTF. In DNA form, the CDR3 reads TGTGCCACACGGGCGGGGGAAGTTCACTATGGCTACACCTTC.

The rearrangement links TRBV6-4 to TRBJ2-3, with TRBD2 matching over 14 bases. V was clipped by 5 bases and J by 4 bases; unmatched bases: 2. CDR1 MRHNA and CDR2 SNTAGT come from the germline V gene. This CDR3 is 15 amino acids long. CDR3 nucleotides: TGTGCCAGCAGTATGACTAGCGGGGGGGCAGATACGCAGTATTTT. Protein sequence: CASSMTSGGADTQYF.

The count of this clone is one. The V and J genes are TRBV27 and TRBJ2-3; 7 bases fit TRBD2. The V and J ends lost 4 bases and 2 bases, in that order; junction bases with no gene match: 15. The CDR3 length is 18 residues. Germline-derived CDR1 and CDR2 are MNHEY and SMNVEV (reference sequence). CDR3 DNA: TGTGCCAGCAGTTCCCTTATTCTCTCCAGCGGGGTCACAGATACGCAGTATTTT. This encodes CASSSLILSSGVTDTQYF.

This chain uses TRBV7-2 with TRBJ2-2, with 11 bases matching TRBD2. Germline assignment: CDR1 SGHTA and CDR2 FQGNSA. The CDR3 runs 17 residues. V dropped 4 bases and J dropped 3; count of bases not matched to a gene: 7. The chain's CDR3 is CASSSSAGLADTGELFF. The CDR3 bases are TGTGCCAGCAGCTCCTCGGCGGGACTAGCGGACACCGGGGAGCTGTTTTTT.